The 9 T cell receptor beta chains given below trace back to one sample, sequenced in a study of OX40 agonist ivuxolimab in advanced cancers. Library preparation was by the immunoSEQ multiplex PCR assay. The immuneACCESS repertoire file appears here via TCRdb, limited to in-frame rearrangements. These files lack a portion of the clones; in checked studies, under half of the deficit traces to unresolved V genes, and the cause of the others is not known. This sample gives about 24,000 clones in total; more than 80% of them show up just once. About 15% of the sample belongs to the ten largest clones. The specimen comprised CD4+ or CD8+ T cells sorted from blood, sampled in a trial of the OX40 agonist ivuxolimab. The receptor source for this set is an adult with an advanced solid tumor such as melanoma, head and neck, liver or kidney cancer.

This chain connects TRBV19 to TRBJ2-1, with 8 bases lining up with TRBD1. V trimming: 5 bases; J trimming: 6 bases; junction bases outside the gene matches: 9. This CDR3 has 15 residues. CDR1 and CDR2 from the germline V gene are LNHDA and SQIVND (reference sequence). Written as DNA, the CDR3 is TGTGCCAGTAGTGGACCAGGACAGGGATTCAATGAGCAGTTCTTC. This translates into CASSGPGQGFNEQFF.

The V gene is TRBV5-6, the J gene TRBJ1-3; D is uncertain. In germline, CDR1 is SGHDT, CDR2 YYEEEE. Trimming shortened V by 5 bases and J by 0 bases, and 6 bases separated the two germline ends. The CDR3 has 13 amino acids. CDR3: CASRSGSGNTIYF. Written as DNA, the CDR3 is TGTGCCAGCAGGAGTGGCTCTGGAAACACCATATATTTT.

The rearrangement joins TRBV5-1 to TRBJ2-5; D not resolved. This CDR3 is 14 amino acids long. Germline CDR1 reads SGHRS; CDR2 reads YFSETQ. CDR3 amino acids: CASRPGSSQETQYF. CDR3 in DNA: TGCGCTTCACGCCCGGGCAGCAGCCAAGAGACCCAGTACTTC.

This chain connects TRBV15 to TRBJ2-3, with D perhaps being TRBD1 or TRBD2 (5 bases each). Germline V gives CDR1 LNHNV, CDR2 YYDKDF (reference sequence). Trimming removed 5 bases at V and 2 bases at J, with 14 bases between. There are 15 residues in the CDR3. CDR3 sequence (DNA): TGTGCCACCAGCGGATTTGAGGGACCCACAGATACGCAGTATTTT. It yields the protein CATSGFEGPTDTQYF.

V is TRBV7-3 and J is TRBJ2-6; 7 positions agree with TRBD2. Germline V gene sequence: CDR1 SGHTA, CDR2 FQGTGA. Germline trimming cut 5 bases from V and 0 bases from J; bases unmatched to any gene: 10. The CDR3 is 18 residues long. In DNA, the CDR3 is TGTGCCAGCAGCCCCGCCCAAGCGGGGTTCTCTGGGGCCAACGTCCTGACTTTC. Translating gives CASSPAQAGFSGANVLTF.

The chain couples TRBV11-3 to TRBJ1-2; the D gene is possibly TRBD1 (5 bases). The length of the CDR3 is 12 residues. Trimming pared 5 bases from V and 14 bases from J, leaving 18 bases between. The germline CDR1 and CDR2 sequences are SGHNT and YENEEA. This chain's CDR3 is CASSLNPGVTTF. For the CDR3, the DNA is TGTGCCAGCAGCCTCAACCCGGGGGTGACGACCTTC.

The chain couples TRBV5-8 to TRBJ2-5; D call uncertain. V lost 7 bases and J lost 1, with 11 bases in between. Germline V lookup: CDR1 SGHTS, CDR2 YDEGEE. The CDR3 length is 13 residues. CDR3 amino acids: CASVWSIQETQYF. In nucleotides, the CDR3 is TGTGCCAGCGTGTGGTCCATCCAAGAGACCCAGTACTTC.

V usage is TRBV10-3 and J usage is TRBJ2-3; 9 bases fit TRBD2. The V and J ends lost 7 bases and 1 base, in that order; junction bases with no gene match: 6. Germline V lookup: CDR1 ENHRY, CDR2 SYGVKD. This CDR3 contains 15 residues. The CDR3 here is CAITVSGGRTDTQYF. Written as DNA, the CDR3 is TGTGCCATCACGGTTAGCGGGGGTCGCACAGATACGCAGTATTTT.

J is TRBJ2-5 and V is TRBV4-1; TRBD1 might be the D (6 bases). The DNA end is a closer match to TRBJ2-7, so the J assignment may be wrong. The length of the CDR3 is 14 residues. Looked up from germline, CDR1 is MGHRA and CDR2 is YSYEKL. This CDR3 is CASSQEEQGYEQYF. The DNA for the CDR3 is TGCGCCAGCAGCCAAGAGGAGCAGGGGTACGAGCAGTACTTC.